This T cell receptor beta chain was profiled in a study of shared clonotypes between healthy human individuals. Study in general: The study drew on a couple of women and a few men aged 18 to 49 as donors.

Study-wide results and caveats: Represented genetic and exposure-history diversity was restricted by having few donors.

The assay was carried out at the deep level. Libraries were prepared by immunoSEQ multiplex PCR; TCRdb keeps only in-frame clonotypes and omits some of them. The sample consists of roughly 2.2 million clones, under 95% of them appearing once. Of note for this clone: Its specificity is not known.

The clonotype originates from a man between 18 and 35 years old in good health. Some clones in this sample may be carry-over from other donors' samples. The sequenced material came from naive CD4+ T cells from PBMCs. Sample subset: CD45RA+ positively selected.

The CDR3 nucleotides read TGCGCCAGCAGCTTGGCTTTGGAGACGGAGGAGACCCAGTACTTC. Its protein is CASSLALETEETQYF. The chain is built from TRBV5-1 and TRBJ2-5; D is undetermined. Germline CDR1 and CDR2: SGHRS and YFSETQ. V shed 0 bases and J shed 5 bases, with 14 bases lying between them. CDR3 length equals 15 residues.